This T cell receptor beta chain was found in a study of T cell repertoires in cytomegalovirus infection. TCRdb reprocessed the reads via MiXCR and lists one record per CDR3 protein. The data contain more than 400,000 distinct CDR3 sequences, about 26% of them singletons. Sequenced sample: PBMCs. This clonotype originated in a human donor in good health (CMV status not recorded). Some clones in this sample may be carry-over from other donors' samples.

The DNA of the CDR3 is TGTGCCAGCAGTTACAACAAATACAATGAGCAGTTCTTC. This codes for CASSYNKYNEQFF. This chain links TRBV6-2 or TRBV6-3 with TRBJ2-1; D uncertain. V was trimmed by 2 bases and J by 4 bases, leaving 6 bases between them. The CDR3 spans 13 residues. Looked up from germline, CDR1 is MNHEY and CDR2 is SVGEGT.